These 3 T cell receptor beta chains were sequenced from one sample in a study of regulatory T cells in long-lasting Graves disease. The time point denotes: newly diagnosed GD, antithyroid drugs for less than 3 months. There was RNA extracted from PBMCs, and the TCR library was made from it. Library construction for TCR beta used iRepertoire HTBI primers and Arm-PCR of CDR3 regions. TCRdb ran MiXCR on the multiplex PCR reads and lists one entry per CDR3 protein. Of 320,000 or so distinct CDR3 sequences in the sample, approximately 20% were seen once. This sample comprised peripheral blood mononuclear cells (PBMCs), obtained at new diagnosis, from a patient treated with antithyroid drugs. These receptors came from a female donor with Graves disease.

This clonotype was picked up a small number of times. This sequence joins TRBV25-1 and TRBJ2-5; D is ambiguous. V was shortened by 6 bases and J by 3 bases, with 14 bases between the two germline ends. The CDR3 covers 14 residues. The germline CDR1 and CDR2 sequences are MGHDK and SYGVNS. The CDR3, as DNA: TGTGCCAGCAGGGCGTACTCCAACGAAGAGACCCAGTACTTC. Translating gives CASRAYSNEETQYF.

As for this clonotype: A much larger clone lies one base from this, so it may be a read error. The rearrangement uses TRBV3-1 and TRBJ2-7, with TRBD2 matching 12 bases. The CDR3 length is 16 residues. Germline V CDR1 and CDR2: LGHDT, YNNKEL (reference sequence). Germline trimming cut 4 bases from V and 5 bases from J; bases unmatched to any gene: 9. CDR3 nucleotides: TGTGCCAGCAGCCCCAGACTAGCGGGAGTATTCCACGAGCAGTACTTC. Translation gives CASSPRLAGVFHEQYF.

A few counts support this clonotype. A far larger clone is just one base off, so this is likely a read error. The chain recombines TRBV11-3 with TRBJ2-7, with TRBD1 identical over 9 bases. The CDR3 length is 14 residues. J lost 3 bases, V lost 7 bases, and 7 bases had no gene match. Germline-derived CDR1 and CDR2 are SGHNT and YENEEA. The CDR3: CASKAGTGNYEQYF. The CDR3 DNA is TGTGCCAGCAAGGCCGGGACAGGGAACTACGAGCAGTACTTC.